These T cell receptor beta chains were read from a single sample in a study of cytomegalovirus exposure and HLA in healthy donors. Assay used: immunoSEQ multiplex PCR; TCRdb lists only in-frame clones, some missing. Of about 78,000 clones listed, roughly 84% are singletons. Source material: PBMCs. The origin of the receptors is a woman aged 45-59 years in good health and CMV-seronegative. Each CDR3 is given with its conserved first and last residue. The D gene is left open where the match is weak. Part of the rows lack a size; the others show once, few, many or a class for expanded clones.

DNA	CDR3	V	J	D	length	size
TGTGCCAGCAGCCTCGAAGGGACTAGAGGCACAGATACGCAGTATTTT	CASSLEGTRGTDTQYF	TRBV7-2	TRBJ2-3	TRBD2	16	NA
TGTGCCAGCAGTCCCGCACCCGGGAGCTATGGCTACACCTTC	CASSPAPGSYGYTF	TRBV6-1	TRBJ1-2	NA	14	NA
TGCGCCAGCAGCCCAAGGACAGGGGGAATGAACACTGAAGCTTTCTTT	CASSPRTGGMNTEAFF	TRBV5-1	TRBJ1-1	TRBD1	16	NA
TGTGCCAGCAGCGGACCAGGGGGAAGCACAGATACGCAGTATTTT	CASSGPGGSTDTQYF	TRBV5-6	TRBJ2-3	TRBD1	15	few
TGTGCCAGCAGCTCGACTAGCGGGAAGTACAATGAGCAGTTCTTC	CASSSTSGKYNEQFF	TRBV7-8	TRBJ2-1	TRBD2	15	NA
TGTGCCAGCAGCCCCCGGTGGGGGACAGGGAATTCCCGAGAGGCTGAAGCTTTCTTT	CASSPRWGTGNSREAEAFF	TRBV5-6	TRBJ1-1	TRBD1	19	NA
TGCAGCGTTGACGGTGGAGCCGGGGAGCTGTTTTTT	CSVDGGAGELFF	TRBV29-1	TRBJ2-2	NA	12	NA
TGCGCCAGCACATTGTACCCGACAGGGGGATACAATGAGCAGTTCTTC	CASTLYPTGGYNEQFF	TRBV5-1	TRBJ2-1	TRBD1	16	NA
TGTGCCAGCAGCGTAGCAATAGCGGCCCCCTACGAGCAGTACTTC	CASSVAIAAPYEQYF	TRBV9	TRBJ2-7	NA	15	few
TGTGCCAGCAGCCTCCCTTCGAGCGGGAGGTTCTCCTACAATGAGCAGTTCTTC	CASSLPSSGRFSYNEQFF	TRBV5-4	TRBJ2-1	TRBD2	18	NA
TGCGCCAGCAGCTTGCAGGGGGGCGCGAGGGAGACCCAGTACTTC	CASSLQGGARETQYF	TRBV5-1	TRBJ2-5	NA	15	NA
TGCGCCAGCAGCCAAGATTCCGCCCCCGGGACAGGGGATTTTTACTATGGCTACACCTTC	CASSQDSAPGTGDFYYGYTF	TRBV4-1	TRBJ1-2	TRBD1	20	NA
TGTGCCAGCAAACGGGGGGACTACGAGCAGTACTTC	CASKRGDYEQYF	TRBV2	TRBJ2-7	TRBD2	12	NA
TGTGCCAGCAGTTACTCGCGGGGACTGAACACTGAAGCTTTCTTT	CASSYSRGLNTEAFF	TRBV6-5	TRBJ1-1	NA	15	NA
TGTGCCAGCAGTGCCCAACAGGGAAAAGGGGAAAAACTGTTTTTT	CASSAQQGKGEKLFF	TRBV6-1	TRBJ1-4	NA	15	NA
TGTGCCAGCAGACGACTAGCGGGACCCCAAGGGGAGCTGTTTTTT	CASRRLAGPQGELFF	TRBV6-5	TRBJ2-2	TRBD2	15	NA
TGTGCCAGCAGCCTCAGAGCGGGGGACACAGATACGCAGTATTTT	CASSLRAGDTDTQYF	TRBV7-3	TRBJ2-3	TRBD2	15	NA
TGTGCCAGCAGTTGGGGGGACAGCCGCTACGAGCAGTACTTC	CASSWGDSRYEQYF	TRBV28	TRBJ2-7	NA	14	NA
TGCGCCAGCAGCTTGGAAGCAGGGGAGTACGAGACCCAGTACTTC	CASSLEAGEYETQYF	TRBV5-1	TRBJ2-5	NA	15	once
TGTGCCAGCAGCTTTACTAGCGTGGATACGCAGTATTTT	CASSFTSVDTQYF	TRBV7-9	TRBJ2-3	TRBD2	13	NA
TGTGCCAGCATCCAGGGTGGTAGCAATCAGCCCCAGCATTTT	CASIQGGSNQPQHF	TRBV28	TRBJ1-5	NA	14	NA
TGTGCCAGCAGCTTGGAGGGGGTAAATTCACCCCTCCACTTT	CASSLEGVNSPLHF	TRBV5-4	TRBJ1-6	NA	14	NA
TGTGCCAGCAGTTTCTATCAGGTGGATACGCAGTATTTT	CASSFYQVDTQYF	TRBV5-6	TRBJ2-3	NA	13	NA
TGCGCCAGCGGACACCACTCCCAAACAGGGTTTAAGACCCAGTACTTC	CASGHHSQTGFKTQYF	TRBV5-1	TRBJ2-5	NA	16	few
TGTGCCAGCAGCTTGCGGACTAGCGGGTCAGGGGCAGATACGCAGTATTTT	CASSLRTSGSGADTQYF	TRBV5-4	TRBJ2-3	TRBD2	17	NA
TGCGCCAGCAGCTCCGCTGGGACTAGCGGGGCCTACGAGCAGTACTTC	CASSSAGTSGAYEQYF	TRBV5-1	TRBJ2-7	TRBD2	16	NA
TGTGCCACCAGCAGAGATTTTGCACTAGCGCGTGGCTACGAGCAGTACTTC	CATSRDFALARGYEQYF	TRBV15	TRBJ2-7	TRBD2	17	NA
TGTGCCAGCAGCCATAACTGGGACCGGGACAATAATGAAAAACTGTTTTTT	CASSHNWDRDNNEKLFF	TRBV7-9	TRBJ1-4	NA	17	NA
TGTGCCAGTAGCCGGACTAGCGGAAACTACAATGAGCAGTTCTTC	CASSRTSGNYNEQFF	TRBV19	TRBJ2-1	TRBD2	15	medium-sized
TGTGCCAGCATCGAGGGGGGGGTGCCCTGGGTAGAGACCCAGTACTTC	CASIEGGVPWVETQYF	TRBV11-3	TRBJ2-5	NA	16	NA
TGTGCCAGCAGTGAGGTGGCAGGGTTGAGTGAAAAACTGTTTTTT	CASSEVAGLSEKLFF	TRBV25-1	TRBJ1-4	NA	15	NA
TGTGCCAGCAGTGAAGTAGACAGGGCGACCTACGAGCAGTACTTC	CASSEVDRATYEQYF	TRBV6-1	TRBJ2-7	TRBD1	15	few
TGTGCCAGCAGTCACAGGGGCGGGGCAAACATTCAGTACTTC	CASSHRGGANIQYF	TRBV6-5	TRBJ2-4	NA	14	NA
TGCGCCAGCAGCCAGCCCAGGGCACTTTTCTACGAGCAGTACTTC	CASSQPRALFYEQYF	TRBV4-1	TRBJ2-7	NA	15	NA
TGTGCCAGCAGTGACGGAGGGGCCGTAGGCTACACCTTC	CASSDGGAVGYTF	TRBV6-1	TRBJ1-2	NA	13	NA
TGCGCCAGCAGCCCTGTAGGGACAGCGAACACTGAAGCTTTCTTT	CASSPVGTANTEAFF	TRBV4-1	TRBJ1-1	TRBD1	15	NA
TGTGCCAGTAGTCTCCGGGGGACGGTGAATTCACCCCTCCACTTT	CASSLRGTVNSPLHF	TRBV19	TRBJ1-6	NA	15	NA
TGCAGCGTTGAAGATCCTCGGACCGGGGAGCTGTTTTTT	CSVEDPRTGELFF	TRBV29-1	TRBJ2-2	NA	13	NA
TGCGCCAGCAGCCAAACAGCGGGAGTAAGTCGGGAGACCCAGTACTTC	CASSQTAGVSRETQYF	TRBV4-1	TRBJ2-5	TRBD2	16	NA
TGTGCCAGCAGCTGGGGGGGTGGTAATGAAAAACTGTTTTTT	CASSWGGGNEKLFF	TRBV27	TRBJ1-4	NA	14	NA
TGTGCCAGCAGCGTAGATGGGCAGGGCTACACCTTC	CASSVDGQGYTF	TRBV9	TRBJ1-2	NA	12	NA
TGTGCCAGCAGCTATTCTCCGGGACAACTAACGAACACTGAAGCTTTCTTT	CASSYSPGQLTNTEAFF	TRBV5-6	TRBJ1-1	NA	17	NA
TGTGCCAGCAGCTCCCGTCGCACAGATACGCAGTATTTT	CASSSRRTDTQYF	TRBV7-2	TRBJ2-3	NA	13	NA
TGTGCCAGCAGTTATGGGCTAGCGGGTAGCACAGATACGCAGTATTTT	CASSYGLAGSTDTQYF	TRBV6-5	TRBJ2-3	TRBD2	16	NA
TGCGCCAGCAGCCACCAAGTGGCGGGAGGGCCTTACGGGGAGCTGTTTTTT	CASSHQVAGGPYGELFF	TRBV4-1	TRBJ2-2	TRBD2	17	NA
TGTGCCAGCAGTTCGCAGCGAGGGAGCAATCAGCCCCAGCATTTT	CASSSQRGSNQPQHF	TRBV27	TRBJ1-5	NA	15	NA
TGTGCCAGTAGTTCCCCGGCCGGGACACCCACCGGGGAGCTGTTTTTT	CASSSPAGTPTGELFF	TRBV19	TRBJ2-2	NA	16	NA
TGTGCTAGCAGCCCGGACGGGATCACTGAAGCTTTCTTT	CASSPDGITEAFF	TRBV7-7	TRBJ1-1	NA	13	few
TGTGCCAGCAGCTTATCCCCCGGGTCCTACGAGCAGTACTTC	CASSLSPGSYEQYF	TRBV11-2	TRBJ2-7	NA	14	once
TGCGCCAGCAGCCAAGCTGACGGGGGCACAGATACGCAGTATTTT	CASSQADGGTDTQYF	TRBV4-1	TRBJ2-3	NA	15	NA
TGTGCCAGCAGTTTGCCCCGAGGACAGGTGGCTAACTATGGCTACACCTTC	CASSLPRGQVANYGYTF	TRBV28	TRBJ1-2	TRBD1	17	once
TGTGCCAGTAGTATAGATCTCCCGAGGCTAGCGGGGACTACCTACAATGAGCAGTTCTTC	CASSIDLPRLAGTTYNEQFF	TRBV19	TRBJ2-1	TRBD2	20	NA
TGTGCCAGCAGCTTGACAGCATCCTACGAGCAGTACTTC	CASSLTASYEQYF	TRBV7-2	TRBJ2-7	NA	13	NA
TGTGCCAGCAGTGAAAGCGAGGGATCGGGCAATCAGCCCCAGCATTTT	CASSESEGSGNQPQHF	TRBV6-1	TRBJ1-5	NA	16	few
TGTGCCAGCAGCTTAGTGGGCAGGGTGGATGCAACTAATGAAAAACTGTTTTTT	CASSLVGRVDATNEKLFF	TRBV7-8	TRBJ1-4	NA	18	NA
TGTGCCAGCAGCGTCTCACGGGATTCACCCCTCCACTTT	CASSVSRDSPLHF	TRBV27	TRBJ1-6	NA	13	NA
TGTGCCTGGAATGGACTAGCGGGATTTTCTGGGGCCAACGTCCTGACTTTC	CAWNGLAGFSGANVLTF	TRBV30	TRBJ2-6	TRBD2	17	NA